This T cell receptor beta chain was recovered during a study of Graves' ophthalmopathy and Graves' hyperthyroidism. Overall study: Peripheral blood sampling occurred at initial diagnosis, before any treatment.

From germline, CDR1 is SQVTM and CDR2 ANQGSEA. The CDR3 is 13 amino acids. V lost 0 bases, J lost 5 bases, and 10 bases lay in between. The TCR beta CDR3 regions underwent amplification from RNA transcripts. HTBI-primed first-round RT-PCR preceded second-round multiplex PCR. TCRdb re-derived calls from the multiplex PCR reads in MiXCR, one entry per CDR3 protein. The sample has 650,000 to 900,000 distinct CDR3 sequences; about 44% are singletons. Overall study findings and caveats: Progression of ophthalmopathy was predicted by the model with 70% to 71% sensitivity and roughly 74% specificity. Blood was where most expanded thyroid clonotypes above 0.001 frequency also turned up.

This clonotype was picked up many times. Its antigen is not identified. The V call is TRBV29-1, the J call TRBJ1-1; tentatively, D is TRBD1 (6 bases). The source material was peripheral blood. The clonotype was recovered from an adult man with Graves' ophthalmopathy. The CDR3 sequence is CSVEDIRGTEAFF. The DNA for the CDR3 is TGCAGCGTTGAAGATATTAGGGGGACTGAAGCTTTCTTT.